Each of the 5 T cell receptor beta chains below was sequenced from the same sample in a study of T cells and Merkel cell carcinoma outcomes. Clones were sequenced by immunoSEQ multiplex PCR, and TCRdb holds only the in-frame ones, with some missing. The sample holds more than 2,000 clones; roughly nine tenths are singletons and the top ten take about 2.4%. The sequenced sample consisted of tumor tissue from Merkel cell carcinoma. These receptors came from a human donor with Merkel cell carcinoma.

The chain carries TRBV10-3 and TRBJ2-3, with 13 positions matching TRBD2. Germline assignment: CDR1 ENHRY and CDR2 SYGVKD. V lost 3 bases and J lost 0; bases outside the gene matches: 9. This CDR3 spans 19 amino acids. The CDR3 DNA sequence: TGTGCCATCAGTGAACCTCCTGGGACTAGCGGGGCGAGCACAGATACGCAGTATTTT. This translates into CAISEPPGTSGASTDTQYF.

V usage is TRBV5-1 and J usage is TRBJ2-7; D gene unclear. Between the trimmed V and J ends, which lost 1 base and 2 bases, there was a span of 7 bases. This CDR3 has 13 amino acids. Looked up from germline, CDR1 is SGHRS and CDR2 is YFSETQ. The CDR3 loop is CASSLQGTYEQYF. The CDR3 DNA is TGCGCCAGCAGCTTGCAAGGGACCTACGAGCAGTACTTC.

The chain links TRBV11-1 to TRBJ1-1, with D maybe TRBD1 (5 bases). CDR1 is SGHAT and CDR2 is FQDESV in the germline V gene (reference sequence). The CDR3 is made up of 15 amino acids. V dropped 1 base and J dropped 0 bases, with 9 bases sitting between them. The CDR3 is CASSLESGLNTEAFF. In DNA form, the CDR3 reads TGTGCCAGCAGCTTAGAATCAGGGTTGAACACTGAAGCTTTCTTT.

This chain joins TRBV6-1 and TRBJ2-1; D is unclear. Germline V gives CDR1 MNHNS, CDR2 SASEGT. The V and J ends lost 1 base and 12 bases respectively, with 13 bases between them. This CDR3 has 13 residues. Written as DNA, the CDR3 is TGTGCCAGCAGTGAAGAACTCCCTTTCCCGCAGTTCTTC. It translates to CASSEELPFPQFF.

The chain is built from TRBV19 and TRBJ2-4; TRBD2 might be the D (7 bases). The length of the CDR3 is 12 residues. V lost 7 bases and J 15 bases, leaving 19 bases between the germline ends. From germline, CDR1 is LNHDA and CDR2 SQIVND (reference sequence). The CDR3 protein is CASNLEGGQRYF. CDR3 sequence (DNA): TGTGCCAGTAACCTAGAGGGGGGGCAGAGGTACTTC.